The 11 T cell receptor beta chains presented below share a single source sample, sequenced in a study of shared clonotypes between healthy human individuals. Sequencing was performed with immunoSEQ multiplex PCR; in TCRdb, only in-frame clones are kept and a portion is missing. The table has 1.4 million or so clones, approximately 98.5% seen once. Sequencing was carried out using naive CD4+ T cells sorted from blood. Subset: CD45RA+ positively selected. These receptors all stem from a man younger than 40 in good health.

The chain links TRBV7-6 to TRBJ1-1; possible D gene TRBD1, 5 bases. This CDR3 region has 14 residues. Trimming stripped 1 base from V and 10 bases from J, with 16 bases between. Germline lookup yields CDR1 SGHVS and CDR2 FNYEAQ. The CDR3 DNA is TGTGCCAGCAGCTTAGGGGGGGGGAGCGTGGGAGCTTTCTTT. Protein: CASSLGGGSVGAFF.

The chain joins TRBV5-1 to TRBJ2-7; 8 bases agree with TRBD2. Per the germline V gene, CDR1 is SGHRS and CDR2 is YFSETQ. The CDR3 extends over 16 amino acids. The V gene end was trimmed by 0 bases and the J gene end by 8 bases; junction bases not matched to a gene: 13. CDR3 loop: CASSLGIAGGPYQQYF. The CDR3 DNA reads TGCGCCAGCAGCTTGGGGATTGCGGGAGGACCTTACCAGCAGTACTTC.

The rearrangement joins TRBV5-3 to TRBJ1-2; D is unclear. TRBV5-3 is an open reading frame, and its role is uncertain. The CDR3 is 14 amino acids. The V end lost 1 base, the J end lost 8 bases, and 15 bases lay between the germline ends. CDR3 in amino acids: CARSLICWGRGYTF. CDR3 DNA sequence: TGTGCCAGAAGCTTGATTTGTTGGGGAAGAGGCTACACCTTC.

The genes are TRBV27 and TRBJ2-7, with D possibly being TRBD2 (5 bases). V was pared by 5 bases and J by 4 bases, with 18 bases between. The CDR3 has 15 residues. Germline V CDR1 and CDR2: MNHEY, SMNVEV (reference sequence). The CDR3 coding sequence is TGTGCCAGCAGTACACCCCGCGAGGGATTGTACGAGCAGTACTTC. It encodes CASSTPREGLYEQYF.

The chain is built from TRBV7-3 and TRBJ1-5; 12 bases agree with TRBD1. The CDR3 runs to 19 residues. Germline trimming cut 4 bases from V and 8 bases from J; bases unmatched to any gene: 18. Germline V gene sequence: CDR1 SGHTA, CDR2 FQGTGA. DNA for the CDR3: TGTGCCAGCAGCTCCCCCCGGGACAGGGGGCCGGGCAATTGGAAGCCCCAGCATTTT. Its translation: CASSSPRDRGPGNWKPQHF. Full variable domain (outside the CDR3, taken from reference TRBV7-3 and TRBJ1-5): GAGVSQTPSNKVTEKGKYVELRCDPISGHTALYWYRQSLGQGPEFLIYFQGTGAADDSGLPNDRFFAVRPEGSVSTLKIQRTERGDSAVYLCASSSPRDRGPGNWKPQHFGDGTRLSIL.

The chain employs TRBV12-2 and TRBJ2-7. TRBV12-2 is termed a pseudogene. This CDR3 comprises 12 residues. CDR3 nucleotide sequence: TGTGCAAGTCGCTTTGGATCTGGGGAGCAGTACTTC. Translation: CASRFGSGEQYF.

The genes are TRBV6-5 and TRBJ2-3, with D maybe TRBD2 (6 bases). The ends were cut back, 2 bases at V and 3 bases at J, with 12 bases in the middle. Germline values: CDR1 MNHEY, CDR2 SVGAGI. CDR3 size: 15 residues. CDR3 DNA: TGTGCCAGCAGTTACACGGGAGCCGTGACAGATACGCAGTATTTT. Translation gives CASSYTGAVTDTQYF.

This clone has just one count. The chain uses TRBV7-9 and TRBJ2-7, with D possibly called TRBD1 or TRBD2 (5 bases each). V lost 2 bases, J lost 3 bases, and 11 bases lay in between. This CDR3 has 14 residues. CDR1 SEHNR and CDR2 FQNEAQ come from the germline V gene (reference sequence). The CDR3 DNA sequence: TGTGCCAGCAGCTTAAGGGACGGAATCTACGAGCAGTACTTC. This codes for CASSLRDGIYEQYF.

The chain has TRBV2 and TRBJ2-6; D unresolved. This CDR3 region has 14 residues. Per germline, CDR1 SNHLY and CDR2 FYNNEI. Trimming removed 4 bases from V and 4 bases from J, with 8 bases in between. CDR3 loop: CASSGEMGANVLTF. In DNA form, the CDR3 reads TGTGCCAGCAGTGGAGAAATGGGGGCCAACGTCCTGACTTTC.

This chain uses TRBV5-1 with TRBJ2-1; 7 nucleotides agree with TRBD2. Germline V lookup: CDR1 SGHRS, CDR2 YFSETQ. The CDR3 sequence is 17 residues long. V lost 2 bases and J lost 0; bases outside the gene matches: 8. In nucleotides, the CDR3 is TGCGCCAGCAGCTTAATACCTAGCGGAAGCTCCTACAATGAGCAGTTCTTC. Residues: CASSLIPSGSSYNEQFF.

The chain employs TRBV7-3 and TRBJ2-1; 7 nucleotides align to TRBD1. The junction had 2 bases not matched to a gene; V was cut back by 2 bases and J by 7 bases. There are 13 residues in the CDR3. Germline loops: CDR1 SGHTA, CDR2 FQGTGA. Here the CDR3 DNA reads TGTGCCAGCAGCTTAGACAGGGAGAATGAGCAGTTCTTC. This gives the protein CASSLDRENEQFF.